A selection of T cell receptor beta chains follows, all from one sample in a study of early T cells in non-severe SARS-CoV-2 infection. MiXCR, applied by TCRdb to the 5' RACE reads, yields one record per CDR3 protein. The sample has tens of thousands of distinct CDR3 sequences, 6.6% seen once. The specimen sequenced was whole blood. These receptors originate from an adult who was a healthcare worker with PCR-confirmed SARS-CoV-2 infection or an uninfected control (not recorded which). CDR3s include the opening cysteine and the closing phenylalanine or tryptophan. A D gene is named only where the DNA matches it firmly. Only part of the rows carry a size: once, few, many, or a class if the clone is expanded.

d_call j_call v_call clone_size cdr3_nt cdr3_aa
- TRBJ1-1 TRBV10-3 many TGTGCCATCAGTGATAGTATCCTCACTGAAGCTTTCTTT CAISDSILTEAFF
TRBD2 TRBJ2-1 TRBV7-6 many TGTGCCAGCAGCCCCCGACTAGCAGCCGACGCTAATGAGCAGTTCTTC CASSPRLAADANEQFF
- TRBJ2-7 TRBV6-1 many TGTGCCAGCAGTGAATGGGGGGCCCCCTACTACGAGCAGTACTTC CASSEWGAPYYEQYF
TRBD1 TRBJ1-1 TRBV30 many TGTGCCTGGAGTCGTATAGGGGGCTTCACTGAAGCTTTCTTT CAWSRIGGFTEAFF
TRBD1 TRBJ2-1 TRBV30 many TGTGCCTGGAGTGTGGTAGGACAGGATCGGTTCTTC CAWSVVGQDRFF
TRBD2 TRBJ2-1 TRBV20-1 - TGCAGTGCCGGACTAGCGGGAGGTTACAATGAGCAGTTCTTC CSAGLAGGYNEQFF
- TRBJ1-5 TRBV19 many TGTGCCAGTAGTACTCGATCTCCCAACAGGGCGTCCGGCAATCAGCCCCAGCATTTT CASSTRSPNRASGNQPQHF
- TRBJ1-5 TRBV29-1 many TGCAGCGCCACAGGATTGGGGCTGGATCAGCCCCAGCATTTT CSATGLGLDQPQHF
- TRBJ1-3 TRBV6-2/TRBV6-3 many TGTGCCAGCAGCGAGCAGGGCCTTCCTGGAAACACCATATATTTT CASSEQGLPGNTIYF
- TRBJ2-7 TRBV12-3/TRBV12-4 many TGTGCCAGCAGTCAGACAGTCTCCTACGAGCAGTACTTC CASSQTVSYEQYF
- TRBJ2-7 TRBV29-1 many TGCAGCGCGGGGACATCCACCTACGAGCAGTACTTC CSAGTSTYEQYF
TRBD1 TRBJ2-4 TRBV7-9 many TGTGCCAGCAGCTTAGAGACAGGGGGGACCATTCAGTACTTC CASSLETGGTIQYF
TRBD1 TRBJ1-2 TRBV28 few TGTGCCAGCAGTTGGGGACAGTTTTCGTCCCGAGACTATGGCTACACCTTC CASSWGQFSSRDYGYTF
TRBD1 TRBJ1-2 TRBV28 many TGTGCCAGCAGCCCGACAGGGATCAACTATGGCTACACCTTC CASSPTGINYGYTF
- TRBJ1-2 TRBV28 medium-sized TGTGCCAGCAGTTTACCCGCAACAGGATTGGGAATTCGTGGCTACACCTTC CASSLPATGLGIRGYTF
- TRBJ1-1 TRBV29-1 many TGCAGCGCTGCGCGCGGCGCCGGGAACACTGAAGCTTTCTTT CSAARGAGNTEAFF
TRBD1 TRBJ1-2 TRBV5-6 many TGTGCCAGCAGCTTGACAGGGGAATATGGCTACACCTTC CASSLTGEYGYTF